This TCR beta chain was recovered during a study of OX40 agonist ivuxolimab in advanced cancers. Study findings and constraints: The antigens recognized by the expanded peripheral T cells, that is their antigen specificity, were not determined. Expanded clones belonging to CD8+ T cells outnumbered, on average, those of CD4+. Within 6 weeks, CD4+ and CD8+ blood T cells expanded clonally at 0.1 to 3.0 mg/kg.

CDR1 SNHLY and CDR2 FYNNEI come from the germline V gene. This CDR3 spans 13 amino acids. Trimming shortened V by 6 bases and J by 4 bases, and 12 bases separated the two germline ends. Data came from immunoSEQ multiplex PCR; TCRdb stores just in-frame clones and leaves some out. Among over 60,000 clones listed, roughly 88% were seen once. Individuals having autoimmune disease history or systemic immunosuppression were not enrolled. As regards this clone: The antigen remains unidentified.

This rearrangement joins TRBV2 to TRBJ1-1; D perhaps matches TRBD1 (6 bases). Source: CD4+ or CD8+ T cells sorted from blood, taken in a trial of the OX40 agonist ivuxolimab. The sequence was obtained from an adult with an advanced solid tumor such as melanoma, head and neck, liver or kidney cancer. This CDR3 reads CASRTRQVTEAFF. Written as DNA, the CDR3 is TGTGCCAGCAGGACCAGACAGGTCACTGAAGCTTTCTTT.